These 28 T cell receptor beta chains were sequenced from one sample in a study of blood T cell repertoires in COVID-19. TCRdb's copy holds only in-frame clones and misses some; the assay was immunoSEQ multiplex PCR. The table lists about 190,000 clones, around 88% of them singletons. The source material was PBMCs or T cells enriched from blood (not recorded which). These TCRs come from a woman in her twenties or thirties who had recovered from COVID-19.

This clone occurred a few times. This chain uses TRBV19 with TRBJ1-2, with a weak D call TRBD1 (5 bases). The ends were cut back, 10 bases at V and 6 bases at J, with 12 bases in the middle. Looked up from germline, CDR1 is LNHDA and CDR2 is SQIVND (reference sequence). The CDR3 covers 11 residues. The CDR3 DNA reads TGTGCCATCCAGGGTGTTGATGGCTACACCTTC. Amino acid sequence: CAIQGVDGYTF.

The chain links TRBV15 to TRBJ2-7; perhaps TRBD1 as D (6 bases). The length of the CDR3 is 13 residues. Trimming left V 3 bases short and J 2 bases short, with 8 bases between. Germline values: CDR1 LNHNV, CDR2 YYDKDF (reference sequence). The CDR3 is CATSSDRTYEQYF. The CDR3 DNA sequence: TGTGCCACCAGCAGTGACAGGACCTACGAGCAGTACTTC.

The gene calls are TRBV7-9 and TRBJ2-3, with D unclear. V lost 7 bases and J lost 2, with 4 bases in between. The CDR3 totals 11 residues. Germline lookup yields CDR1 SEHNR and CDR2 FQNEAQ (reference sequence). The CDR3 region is CASIITDTQYF. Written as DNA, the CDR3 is TGTGCCAGCATCATCACAGATACGCAGTATTTT.

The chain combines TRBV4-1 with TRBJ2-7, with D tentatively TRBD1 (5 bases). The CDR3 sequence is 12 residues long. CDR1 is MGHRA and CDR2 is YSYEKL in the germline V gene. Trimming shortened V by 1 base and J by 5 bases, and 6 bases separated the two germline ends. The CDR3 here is CASSQGGDEQYF. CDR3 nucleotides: TGCGCCAGCAGCCAAGGGGGCGACGAGCAGTACTTC.

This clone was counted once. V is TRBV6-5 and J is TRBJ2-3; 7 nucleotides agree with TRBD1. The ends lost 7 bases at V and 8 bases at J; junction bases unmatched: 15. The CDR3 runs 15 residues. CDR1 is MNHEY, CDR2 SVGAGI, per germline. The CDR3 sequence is CASTRTGALGGTQYF. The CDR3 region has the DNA TGTGCCAGCACTCGGACAGGTGCATTAGGAGGTACGCAGTATTTT.

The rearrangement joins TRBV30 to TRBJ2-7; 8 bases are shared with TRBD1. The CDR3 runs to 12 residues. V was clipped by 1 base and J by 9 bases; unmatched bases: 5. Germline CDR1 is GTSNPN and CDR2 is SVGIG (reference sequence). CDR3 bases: TGTGCCTGGAGTGAAACAGGGGGTGGGCAGTACTTC. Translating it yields CAWSETGGGQYF.

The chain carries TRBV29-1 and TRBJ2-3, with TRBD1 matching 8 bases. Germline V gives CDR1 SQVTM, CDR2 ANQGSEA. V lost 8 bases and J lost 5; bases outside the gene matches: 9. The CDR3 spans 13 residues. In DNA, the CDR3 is TGCAGCATGGCGGACAGGGCAAGAGATACGCAGTATTTT. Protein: CSMADRARDTQYF.

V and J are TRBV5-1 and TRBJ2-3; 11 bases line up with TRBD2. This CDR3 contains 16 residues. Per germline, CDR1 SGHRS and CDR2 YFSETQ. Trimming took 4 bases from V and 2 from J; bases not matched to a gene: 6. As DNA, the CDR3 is TGCGCCAGCAGCCTAACTAGCGGGAGAGTCACAGATACGCAGTATTTT. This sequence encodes CASSLTSGRVTDTQYF.

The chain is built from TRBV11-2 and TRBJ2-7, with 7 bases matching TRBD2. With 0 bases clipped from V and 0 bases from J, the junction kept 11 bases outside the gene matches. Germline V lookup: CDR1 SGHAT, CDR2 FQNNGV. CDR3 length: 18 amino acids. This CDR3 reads CASSLDFGRYLSSYEQYF. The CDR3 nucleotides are TGTGCCAGCAGCTTAGACTTCGGGAGGTACCTAAGCTCCTACGAGCAGTACTTC.

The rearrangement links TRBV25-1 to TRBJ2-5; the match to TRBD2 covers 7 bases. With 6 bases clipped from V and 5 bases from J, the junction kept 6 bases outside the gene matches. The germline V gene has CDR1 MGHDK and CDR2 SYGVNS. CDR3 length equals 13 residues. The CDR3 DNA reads TGTGCCAGCAGACCCCAGGGAGGGGAGACCCAGTACTTC. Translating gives CASRPQGGETQYF.

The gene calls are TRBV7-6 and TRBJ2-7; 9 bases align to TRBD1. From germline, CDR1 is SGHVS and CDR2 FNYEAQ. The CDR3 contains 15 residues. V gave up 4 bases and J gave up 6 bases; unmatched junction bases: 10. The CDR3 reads CASSWLPDRGAEQYF. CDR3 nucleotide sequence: TGTGCCAGCAGCTGGCTCCCGGACAGGGGCGCCGAGCAGTACTTC. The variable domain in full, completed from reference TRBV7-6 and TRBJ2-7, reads GAGVSQSPRYKVTKRGQDVALRCDPISGHVSLYWYRQALGQGPEFLTYFNYEAQQDKSGLPNDRFSAERPEGSISTLTIQRTEQRDSAMYRCASSWLPDRGAEQYFGPGTRLTVT.

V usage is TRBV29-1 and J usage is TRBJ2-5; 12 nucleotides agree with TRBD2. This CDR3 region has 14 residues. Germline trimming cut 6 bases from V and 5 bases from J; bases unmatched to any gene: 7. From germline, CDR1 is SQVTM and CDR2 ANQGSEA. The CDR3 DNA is TGCAGCGTCCTGACTAGCGGGAGCTACGAGACCCAGTACTTC. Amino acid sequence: CSVLTSGSYETQYF.

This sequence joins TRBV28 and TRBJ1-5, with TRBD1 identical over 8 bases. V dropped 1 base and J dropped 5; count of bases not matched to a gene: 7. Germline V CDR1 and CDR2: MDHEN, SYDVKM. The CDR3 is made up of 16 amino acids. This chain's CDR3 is CASSLSQGQAYQPQHF. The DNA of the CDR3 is TGTGCCAGCAGTTTATCCCAGGGACAGGCCTATCAGCCCCAGCATTTT.

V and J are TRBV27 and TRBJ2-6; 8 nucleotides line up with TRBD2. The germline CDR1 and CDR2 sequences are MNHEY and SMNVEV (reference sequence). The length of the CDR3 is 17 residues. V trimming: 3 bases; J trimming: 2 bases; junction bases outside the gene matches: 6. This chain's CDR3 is CASSLAGGVAGANVLTF. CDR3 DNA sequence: TGTGCCAGCAGTTTGGCGGGGGGAGTTGCTGGGGCCAACGTCCTGACTTTC. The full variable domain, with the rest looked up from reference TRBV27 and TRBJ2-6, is EAQVTQNPRYLITVTGKKLTVTCSQNMNHEYMSWYRQDPGLGLRQIYYSMNVEVTDKGDVPEGYKVSRKEKRNFPLILESPSPNQTSLYFCASSLAGGVAGANVLTFGAGSRLTVL.

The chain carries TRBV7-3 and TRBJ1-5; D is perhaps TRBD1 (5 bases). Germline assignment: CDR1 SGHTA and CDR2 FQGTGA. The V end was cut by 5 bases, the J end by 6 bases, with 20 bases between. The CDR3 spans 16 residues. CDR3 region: CASSQPRGGWSQPQHF. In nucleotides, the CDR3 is TGTGCCAGCAGCCAGCCGAGGGGAGGTTGGAGTCAGCCCCAGCATTTT.

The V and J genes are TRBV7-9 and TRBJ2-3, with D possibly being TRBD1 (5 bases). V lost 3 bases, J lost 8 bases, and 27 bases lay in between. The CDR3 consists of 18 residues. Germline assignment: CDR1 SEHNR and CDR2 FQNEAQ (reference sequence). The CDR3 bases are TGTGCCAGCAGCTTGCCCCCACCCGACAGTCACCTTCTGGGTACGCAGTATTTT. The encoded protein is CASSLPPPDSHLLGTQYF.

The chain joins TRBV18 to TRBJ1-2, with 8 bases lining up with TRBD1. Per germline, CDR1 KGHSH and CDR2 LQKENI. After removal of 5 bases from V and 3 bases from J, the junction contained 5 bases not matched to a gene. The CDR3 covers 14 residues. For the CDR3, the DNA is TGTGCCAGCTCATCAGGACAGGGAGACTATGGCTACACCTTC. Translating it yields CASSSGQGDYGYTF.

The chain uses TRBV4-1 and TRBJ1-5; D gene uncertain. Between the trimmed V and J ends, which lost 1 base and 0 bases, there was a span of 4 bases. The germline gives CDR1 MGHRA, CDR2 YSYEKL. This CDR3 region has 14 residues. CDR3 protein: CASSQAGSNQPQHF. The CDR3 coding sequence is TGCGCCAGCAGCCAAGCAGGTAGCAATCAGCCCCAGCATTTT.

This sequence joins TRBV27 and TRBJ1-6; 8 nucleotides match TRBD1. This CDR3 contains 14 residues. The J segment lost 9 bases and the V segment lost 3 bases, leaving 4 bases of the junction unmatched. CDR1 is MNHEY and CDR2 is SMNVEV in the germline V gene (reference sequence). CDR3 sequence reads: CASSFQGAGSPLHF. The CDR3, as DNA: TGTGCCAGCAGTTTCCAGGGGGCTGGTTCACCCCTCCACTTT.

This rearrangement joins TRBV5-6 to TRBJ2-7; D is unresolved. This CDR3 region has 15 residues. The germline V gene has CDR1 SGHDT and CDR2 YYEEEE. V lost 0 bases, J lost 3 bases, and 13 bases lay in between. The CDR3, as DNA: TGTGCCAGCAGCTTGGCCTCCTTCGGGTACTACGAGCAGTACTTC. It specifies CASSLASFGYYEQYF.

CDR3 in amino acids: CASSYNPRLAGVGQFF. CDR3 nucleotide sequence: TGTGCCAGCAGTTACAACCCCCGGCTAGCGGGAGTGGGGCAGTTCTTC. V is TRBV6-5 and J is TRBJ2-1; 10 bases align to TRBD2. V was clipped by 2 bases and J by 12 bases; unmatched bases: 13. The CDR3 length is 16 residues. Germline CDR1 MNHEY, CDR2 SVGAGI.

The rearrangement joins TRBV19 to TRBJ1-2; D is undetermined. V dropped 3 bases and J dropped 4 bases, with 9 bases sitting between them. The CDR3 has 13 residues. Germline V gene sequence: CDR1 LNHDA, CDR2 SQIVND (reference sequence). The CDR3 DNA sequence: TGTGCCAGTAGTATCGCCAGAACCTATGGCTACACCTTC. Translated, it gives CASSIARTYGYTF.

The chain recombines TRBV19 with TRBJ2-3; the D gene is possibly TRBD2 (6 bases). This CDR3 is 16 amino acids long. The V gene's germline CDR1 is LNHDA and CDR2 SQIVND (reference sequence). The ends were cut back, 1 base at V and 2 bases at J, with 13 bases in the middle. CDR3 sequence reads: CASSIGEGGLTDTQYF. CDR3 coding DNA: TGTGCCAGTAGTATAGGTGAGGGAGGTCTCACAGATACGCAGTATTTT.

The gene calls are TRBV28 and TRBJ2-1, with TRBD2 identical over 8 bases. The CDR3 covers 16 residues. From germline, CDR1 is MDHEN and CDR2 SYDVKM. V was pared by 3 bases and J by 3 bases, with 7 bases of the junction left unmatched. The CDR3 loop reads CASSFAGGANYNEQFF. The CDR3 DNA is TGTGCCAGCAGTTTCGCCGGGGGGGCCAACTACAATGAGCAGTTCTTC.

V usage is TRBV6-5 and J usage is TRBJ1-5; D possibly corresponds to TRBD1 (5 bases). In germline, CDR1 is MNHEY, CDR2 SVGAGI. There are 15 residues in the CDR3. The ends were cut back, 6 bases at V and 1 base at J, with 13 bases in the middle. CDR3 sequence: CASSRTGLSNQPQHF. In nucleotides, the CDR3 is TGTGCCAGCAGCCGAACAGGTCTAAGCAATCAGCCCCAGCATTTT.

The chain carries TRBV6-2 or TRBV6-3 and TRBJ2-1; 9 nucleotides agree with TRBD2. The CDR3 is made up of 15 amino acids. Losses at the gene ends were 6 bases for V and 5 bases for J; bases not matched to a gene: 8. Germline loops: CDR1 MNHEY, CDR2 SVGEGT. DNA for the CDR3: TGTGCCAGCAGCATAGCGGGAGTTACGAACAATGAGCAGTTCTTC. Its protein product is CASSIAGVTNNEQFF.

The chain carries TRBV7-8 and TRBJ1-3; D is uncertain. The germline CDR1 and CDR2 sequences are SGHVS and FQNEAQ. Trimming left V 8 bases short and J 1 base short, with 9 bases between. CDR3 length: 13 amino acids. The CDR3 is CASASGSGNTIYF. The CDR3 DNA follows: TGTGCCAGCGCCTCGGGATCTGGAAACACCATATATTTT.

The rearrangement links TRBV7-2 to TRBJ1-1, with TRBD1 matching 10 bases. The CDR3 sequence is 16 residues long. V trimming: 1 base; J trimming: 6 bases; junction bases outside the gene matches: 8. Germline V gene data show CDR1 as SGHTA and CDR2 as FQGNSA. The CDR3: CASSLDRRDRGSEAFF. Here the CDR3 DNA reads TGTGCCAGCAGCTTAGATCGACGGGACAGGGGCTCTGAAGCTTTCTTT.